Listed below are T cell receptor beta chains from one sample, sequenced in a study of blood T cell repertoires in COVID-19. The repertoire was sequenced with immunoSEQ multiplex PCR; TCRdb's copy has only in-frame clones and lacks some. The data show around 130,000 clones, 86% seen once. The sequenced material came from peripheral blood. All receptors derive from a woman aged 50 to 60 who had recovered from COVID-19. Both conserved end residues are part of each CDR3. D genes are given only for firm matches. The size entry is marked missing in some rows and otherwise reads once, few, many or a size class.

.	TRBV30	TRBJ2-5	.	CAWSRGIHQETQYF	TGTGCCTGGAGTAGAGGGATTCACCAAGAGACCCAGTACTTC
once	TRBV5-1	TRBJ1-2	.	CASSLMPDTDYGYTF	TGCGCCAGCAGCTTGATGCCCGACACCGACTATGGCTACACCTTC
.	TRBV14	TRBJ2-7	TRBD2	CASSQEGTSYNEQYF	TGTGCCAGCAGCCAAGAAGGGACTAGTTATAACGAGCAGTACTTC
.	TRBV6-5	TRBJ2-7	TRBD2	CASSYSGTSGSYEQYF	TGTGCCAGCAGTTACTCGGGGACTAGCGGGAGCTACGAGCAGTACTTC
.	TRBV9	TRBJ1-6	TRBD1	CASSAVDRGQSPLHF	TGTGCCAGCAGTGCAGTAGACAGGGGGCAATCACCCCTCCACTTT
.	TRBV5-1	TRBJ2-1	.	CASVQNDPTNEQFF	TGCGCCAGCGTACAGAACGATCCGACCAATGAGCAGTTCTTC
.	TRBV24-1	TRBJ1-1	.	CATRRQGNTEAFF	TGTGCCACCAGGAGGCAGGGAAACACTGAAGCTTTCTTT
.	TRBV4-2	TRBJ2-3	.	CASSQVSGLGTDTQYF	TGTGCCAGCAGCCAAGTAAGCGGCCTCGGCACAGATACGCAGTATTTT
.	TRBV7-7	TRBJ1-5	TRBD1	CASSLGWDRSYQPQHF	TGTGCCAGCAGCTTAGGATGGGACAGGAGCTATCAGCCCCAGCATTTT
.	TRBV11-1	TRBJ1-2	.	CASSLRPGVEYGYTF	TGTGCCAGCAGCTTACGACCAGGGGTAGAGTATGGCTACACCTTC
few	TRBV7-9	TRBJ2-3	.	CASHPPARATDTQYF	TGTGCCAGCCACCCCCCCGCGCGGGCCACAGATACGCAGTATTTT
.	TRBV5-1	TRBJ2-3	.	CASSPGGSPTDTQYF	TGCGCCAGCAGCCCTGGCGGATCCCCCACAGATACGCAGTATTTT
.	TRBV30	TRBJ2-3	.	CAWNLGGSTDTQYF	TGTGCCTGGAATTTAGGCGGGAGCACAGATACGCAGTATTTT
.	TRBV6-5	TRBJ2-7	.	CASSYGQGRSYEQYF	TGTGCCAGCAGTTACGGTCAGGGAAGGTCCTACGAGCAGTACTTC
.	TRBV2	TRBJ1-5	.	CASSEYEDQPQHF	TGTGCCAGCAGTGAATACGAGGATCAGCCCCAGCATTTT
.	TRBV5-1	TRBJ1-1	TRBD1	CASSLGLRPGQGLNTEAFF	TGCGCCAGCAGCTTGGGTTTGCGACCGGGACAGGGATTGAACACTGAAGCTTTCTTT
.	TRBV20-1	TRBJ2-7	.	CSASLQGYEQYF	TGCAGTGCTAGTCTACAGGGTTACGAGCAGTACTTC
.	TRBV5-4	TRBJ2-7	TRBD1	CASGPDRGFHEQYF	TGTGCCAGCGGGCCTGACAGGGGATTCCACGAGCAGTACTTC
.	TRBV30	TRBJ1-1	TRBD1	CAWRGTENTEAFF	TGTGCCTGGAGGGGGACAGAGAACACTGAAGCTTTCTTT
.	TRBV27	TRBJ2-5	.	CASSFSGPETQYF	TGTGCCAGCAGTTTTTCTGGGCCAGAGACCCAGTACTTC
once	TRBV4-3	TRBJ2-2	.	CASSQDRGLNTGELFF	TGCGCCAGCAGCCAAGACAGGGGTCTGAACACCGGGGAGCTGTTTTTT
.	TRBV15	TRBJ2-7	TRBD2	CATGGGRGELQAGQYF	TGTGCCACCGGCGGCGGGCGGGGGGAGCTTCAAGCAGGGCAGTACTTC
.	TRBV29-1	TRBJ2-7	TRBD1	CSVVLGTGAYEQYF	TGCAGCGTTGTGCTCGGGACAGGCGCCTACGAGCAGTACTTC
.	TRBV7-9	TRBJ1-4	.	CASTAGRATNEKLFF	TGTGCCAGCACCGCCGGGAGAGCAACTAATGAAAAACTGTTTTTT